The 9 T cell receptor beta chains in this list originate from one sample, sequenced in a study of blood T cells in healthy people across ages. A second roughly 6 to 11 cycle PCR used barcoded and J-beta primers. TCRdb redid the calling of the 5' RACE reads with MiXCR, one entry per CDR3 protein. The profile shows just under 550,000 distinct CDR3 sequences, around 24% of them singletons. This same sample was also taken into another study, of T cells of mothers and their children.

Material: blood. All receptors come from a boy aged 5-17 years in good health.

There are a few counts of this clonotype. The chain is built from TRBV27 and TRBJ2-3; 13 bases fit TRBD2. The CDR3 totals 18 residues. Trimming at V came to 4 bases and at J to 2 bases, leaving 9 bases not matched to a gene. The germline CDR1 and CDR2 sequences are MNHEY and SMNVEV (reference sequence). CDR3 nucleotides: TGTGCCAGCAGTTACAACGAGGGACTAGCGGGGATCACAGATACGCAGTATTTT. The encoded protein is CASSYNEGLAGITDTQYF.

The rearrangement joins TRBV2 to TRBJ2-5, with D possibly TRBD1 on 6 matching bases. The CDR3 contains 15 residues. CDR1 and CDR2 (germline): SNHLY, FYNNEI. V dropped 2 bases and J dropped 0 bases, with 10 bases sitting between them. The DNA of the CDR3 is TGTGCCAGCAGTGAATCGGGACAACACCAAGAGACCCAGTACTTC. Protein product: CASSESGQHQETQYF.

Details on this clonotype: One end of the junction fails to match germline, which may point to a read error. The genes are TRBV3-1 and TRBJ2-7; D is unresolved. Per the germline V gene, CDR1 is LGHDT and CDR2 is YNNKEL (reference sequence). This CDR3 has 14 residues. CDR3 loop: CASSQDDFPYEQHF. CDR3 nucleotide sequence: TGTGCCAGCAGTCAAGATGACTTCCCCTACGAGCAGCACTTC.

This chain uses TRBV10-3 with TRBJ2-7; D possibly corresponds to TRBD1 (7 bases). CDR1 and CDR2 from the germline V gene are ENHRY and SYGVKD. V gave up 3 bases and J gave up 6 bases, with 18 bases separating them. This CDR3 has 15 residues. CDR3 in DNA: TGTGCCATCAGTGAAAAAGGAGGGGGCGCGGCCGAGCAGTACTTC. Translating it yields CAISEKGGGAAEQYF.

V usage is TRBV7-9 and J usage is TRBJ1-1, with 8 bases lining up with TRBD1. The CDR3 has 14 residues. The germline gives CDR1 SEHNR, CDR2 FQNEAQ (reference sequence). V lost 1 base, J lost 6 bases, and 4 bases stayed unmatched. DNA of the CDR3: TGTGCCAGCAGCTTAGTTCAGGGGGCCTCTGAAGCTTTCTTT. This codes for CASSLVQGASEAFF. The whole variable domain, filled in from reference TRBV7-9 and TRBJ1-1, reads DTGVSQNPRHKITKRGQNVTFRCDPISEHNRLYWYRQTLGQGPEFLTYFQNEAQLEKSRLLSDRFSAERPKGSFSTLEIQRTEQGDSAMYLCASSLVQGASEAFFGQGTRLTVV.

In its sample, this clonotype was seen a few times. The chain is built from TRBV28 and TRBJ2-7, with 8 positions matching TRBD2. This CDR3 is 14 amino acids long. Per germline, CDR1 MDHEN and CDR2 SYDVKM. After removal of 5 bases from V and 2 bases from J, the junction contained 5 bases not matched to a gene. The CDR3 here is CASSVSGNPYEQYF. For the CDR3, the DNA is TGTGCCAGCAGTGTTAGCGGGAATCCCTACGAGCAGTACTTC.

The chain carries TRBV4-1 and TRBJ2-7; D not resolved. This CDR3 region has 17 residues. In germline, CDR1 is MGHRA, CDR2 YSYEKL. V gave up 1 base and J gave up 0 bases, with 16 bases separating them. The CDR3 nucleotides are TGCGCCAGCAGCCAAGTTAGTACCACCCTAAGCTCCTACGAGCAGTACTTC. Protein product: CASSQVSTTLSSYEQYF.

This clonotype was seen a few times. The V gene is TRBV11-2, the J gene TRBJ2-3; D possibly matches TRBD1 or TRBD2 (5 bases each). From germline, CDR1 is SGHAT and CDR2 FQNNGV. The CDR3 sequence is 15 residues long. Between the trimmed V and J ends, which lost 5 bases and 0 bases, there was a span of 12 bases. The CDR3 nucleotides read TGTGCCAGCAGCCTCGAGGGGCCCAGCACAGATACGCAGTATTTT. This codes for CASSLEGPSTDTQYF.

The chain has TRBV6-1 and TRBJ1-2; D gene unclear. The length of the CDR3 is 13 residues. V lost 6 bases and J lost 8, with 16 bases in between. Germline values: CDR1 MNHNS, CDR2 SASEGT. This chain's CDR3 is CASSLGVDQGYTF. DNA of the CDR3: TGTGCCAGCAGCCTGGGAGTTGACCAGGGCTACACCTTC.